This T cell receptor (beta chain) was captured by sequencing in a study of blood T cell repertoires in COVID-19. Overall study: PBMCs, B-cell-depleted T cells, or T cells were the source of the cDNA or gDNA that made up the material.

Participants reported their clinical history, and cohort assignment relied on those reports. Exposed volunteers were people who met a COVID-19 case within 2 weeks before study entry. With 3 bases removed from V and 0 bases from J, the gap between germline ends came to 8 bases. The V gene's germline CDR1 is MNHNS and CDR2 SASEGT. The CDR3 covers 14 residues. Clones were read by immunoSEQ multiplex PCR, and TCRdb kept only the in-frame ones, dropping some. The repertoire consists of 200,000 to 250,000 clones, with around 89% occurring once and the leading ten covering 0.85% to 0.95%. The sample comprised PBMCs or T cells enriched from blood (not recorded which). The chain joins TRBV6-1 to TRBJ1-1; maybe TRBD1 (5 bases). The clonotype was recovered from a man aged 50-59 years who had been exposed to COVID-19. The CDR3 loop reads CASSDKGLNTEAFF. The CDR3 DNA follows: TGTGCCAGCAGTGACAAGGGGCTGAACACTGAAGCTTTCTTT.